This T cell receptor beta chain was identified during a study of T cells in Graves' hyperthyroidism and ophthalmopathy. This clonotype has a count of ten or more. CDR1 is MNHEY and CDR2 is SVGEGT in the germline V gene. The V gene lost 6 bases and the J gene lost 5 bases, with 16 bases spanning the gap. The CDR3 consists of 15 residues. RNA transcripts served as the template for amplifying TCR beta CDR3 regions. The HTBI primer set served for first-round RT-PCR of the TCR CDR3. TCRdb recomputed calls from the multiplex PCR reads with MiXCR, one row per CDR3 protein. The sample gives 490,000 or so distinct CDR3 sequences, around a fifth of which show up once; approximately 49% is in the top ten.

The chain couples TRBV6-2 or TRBV6-3 to TRBJ2-2; perhaps TRBD1 as D (6 bases). What was sequenced was blood. This TCR came from a woman aged 70-85 years with Graves' ophthalmopathy. The CDR3 bases are TGTGCCAGCAGCTGGGACAACCTACTTACCGGGGAGCTGTTTTTT. Encoded protein: CASSWDNLLTGELFF.